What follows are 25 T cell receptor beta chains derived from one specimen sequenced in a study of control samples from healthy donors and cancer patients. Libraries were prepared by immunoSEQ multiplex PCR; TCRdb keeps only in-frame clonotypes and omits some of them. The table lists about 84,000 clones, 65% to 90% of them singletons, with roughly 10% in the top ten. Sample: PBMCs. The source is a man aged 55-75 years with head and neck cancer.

The CDR3 is CASSHPRGGSETQYF. The DNA for the CDR3 is TGTGCCAGCAGTCACCCGAGAGGGGGTTCGGAGACCCAGTACTTC. V is TRBV6-5 and J is TRBJ2-5, with D possibly being TRBD1 (6 bases). The V end lost 5 bases, the J end lost 5 bases, and 18 bases lay between the germline ends. The CDR3 has 15 amino acids. Germline V gene lookup returns CDR1 MNHEY and CDR2 SVGAGI.

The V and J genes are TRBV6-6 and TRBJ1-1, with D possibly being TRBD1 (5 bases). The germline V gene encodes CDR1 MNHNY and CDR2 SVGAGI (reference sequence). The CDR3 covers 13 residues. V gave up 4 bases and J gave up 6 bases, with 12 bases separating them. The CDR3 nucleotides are TGTGCCAGCAGTTCGATTGGGACCGCTGAAGCTTTCTTT. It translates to CASSSIGTAEAFF.

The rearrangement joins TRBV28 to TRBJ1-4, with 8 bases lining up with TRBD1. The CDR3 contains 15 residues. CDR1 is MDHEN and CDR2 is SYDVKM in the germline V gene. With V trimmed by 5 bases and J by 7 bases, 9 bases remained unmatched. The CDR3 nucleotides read TGTGCCAGCAGTGCATCGACAGGGGAAGGTGAAAAACTGTTTTTT. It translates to CASSASTGEGEKLFF.

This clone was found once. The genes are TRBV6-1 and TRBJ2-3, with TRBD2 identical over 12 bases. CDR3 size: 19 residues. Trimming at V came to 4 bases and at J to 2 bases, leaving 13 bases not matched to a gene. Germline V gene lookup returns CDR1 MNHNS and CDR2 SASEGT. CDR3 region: CASSVPSETSGRITDTQYF. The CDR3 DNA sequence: TGTGCCAGCAGTGTTCCCTCGGAGACTAGCGGGAGAATCACAGATACGCAGTATTTT.

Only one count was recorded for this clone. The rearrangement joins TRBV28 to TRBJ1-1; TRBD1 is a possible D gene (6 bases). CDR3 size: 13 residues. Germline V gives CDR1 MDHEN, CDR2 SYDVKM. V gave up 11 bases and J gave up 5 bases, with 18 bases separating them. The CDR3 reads CACHGGLGTEAFF. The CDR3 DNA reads TGTGCCTGCCACGGGGGGCTTGGTACTGAAGCTTTCTTT.

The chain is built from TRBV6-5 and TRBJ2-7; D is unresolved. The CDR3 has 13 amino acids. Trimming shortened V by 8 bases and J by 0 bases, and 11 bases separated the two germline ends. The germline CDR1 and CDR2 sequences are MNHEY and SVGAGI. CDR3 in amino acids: CASQLTSSYEQYF. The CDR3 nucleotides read TGTGCCAGCCAGCTTACCAGCTCCTACGAGCAGTACTTC.

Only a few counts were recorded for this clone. The CDR3 here is CASSPRTGVGQPQHF. Written as DNA, the CDR3 is TGTGCCAGCAGTCCCCGGACAGGGGTGGGTCAGCCCCAGCATTTT. This chain connects TRBV27 to TRBJ1-5; 9 bases line up with TRBD1. The CDR3 contains 15 residues. In germline, CDR1 is MNHEY, CDR2 SMNVEV (reference sequence). The ends lost 5 bases at V and 6 bases at J; junction bases unmatched: 8.

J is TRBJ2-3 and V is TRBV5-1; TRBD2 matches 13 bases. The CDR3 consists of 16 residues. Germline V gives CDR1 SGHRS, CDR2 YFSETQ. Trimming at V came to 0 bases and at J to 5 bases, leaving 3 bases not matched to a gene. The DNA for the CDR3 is TGCGCCAGCAGCTTGGTAACTAGCGGGAGGGGAGATACGCAGTATTTT. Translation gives CASSLVTSGRGDTQYF.

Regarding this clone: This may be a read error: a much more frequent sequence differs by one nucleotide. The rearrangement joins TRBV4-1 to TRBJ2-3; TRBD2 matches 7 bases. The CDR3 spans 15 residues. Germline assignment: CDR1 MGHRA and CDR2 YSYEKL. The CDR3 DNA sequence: TGCACCAGCAGCCGCCTCCCAGCGGGGACAGATACGCAGTATTTT. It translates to CTSSRLPAGTDTQYF.

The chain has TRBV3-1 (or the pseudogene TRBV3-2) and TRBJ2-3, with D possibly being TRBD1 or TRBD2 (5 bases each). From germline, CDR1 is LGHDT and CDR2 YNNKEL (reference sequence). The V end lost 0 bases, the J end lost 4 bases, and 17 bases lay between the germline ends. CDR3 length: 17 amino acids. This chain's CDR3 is CASSQEGAGRGADTQYF. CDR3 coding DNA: TGTGCCAGCAGCCAAGAAGGGGCCGGGCGAGGGGCAGATACGCAGTATTTT.

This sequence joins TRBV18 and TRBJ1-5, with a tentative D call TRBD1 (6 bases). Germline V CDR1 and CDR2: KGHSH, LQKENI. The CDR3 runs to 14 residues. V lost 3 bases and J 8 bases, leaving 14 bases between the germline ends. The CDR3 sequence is CASSPTGTHEPQHF. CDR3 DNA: TGTGCCAGCTCACCGACCGGGACACATGAGCCCCAGCATTTT.

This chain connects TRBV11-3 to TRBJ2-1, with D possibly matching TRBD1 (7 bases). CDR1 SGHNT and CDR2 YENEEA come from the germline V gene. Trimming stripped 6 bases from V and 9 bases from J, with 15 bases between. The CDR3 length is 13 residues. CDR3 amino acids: CASSSGGIGEQFF. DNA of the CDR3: TGTGCCAGCAGTTCAGGGGGGATCGGTGAGCAGTTCTTC.

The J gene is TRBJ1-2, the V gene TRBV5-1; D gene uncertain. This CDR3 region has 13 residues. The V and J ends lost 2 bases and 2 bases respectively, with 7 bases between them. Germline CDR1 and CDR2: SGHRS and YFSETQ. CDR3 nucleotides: TGCGCCAGCAGCTTTGGGTTGAACTATGGCTACACCTTC. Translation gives CASSFGLNYGYTF.

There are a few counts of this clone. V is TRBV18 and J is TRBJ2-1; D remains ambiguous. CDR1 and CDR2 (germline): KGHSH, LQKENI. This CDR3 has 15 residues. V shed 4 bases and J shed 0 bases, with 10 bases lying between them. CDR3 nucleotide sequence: TGTGCCAGCTCACAGGGCGGCCTCTCCTACAATGAGCAGTTCTTC. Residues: CASSQGGLSYNEQFF.

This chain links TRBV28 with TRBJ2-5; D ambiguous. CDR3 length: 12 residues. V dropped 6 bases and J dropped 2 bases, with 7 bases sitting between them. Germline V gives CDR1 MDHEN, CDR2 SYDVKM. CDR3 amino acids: CASSVQQETQYF. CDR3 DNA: TGTGCCAGCAGCGTTCAGCAAGAGACCCAGTACTTC. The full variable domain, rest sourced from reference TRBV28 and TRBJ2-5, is DVKVTQSSRYLVKRTGEKVFLECVQDMDHENMFWYRQDPGLGLRLIYFSYDVKMKEKGDIPEGYSVSREKKERFSLILESASTNQTSMYLCASSVQQETQYFGPGTRLLVL.

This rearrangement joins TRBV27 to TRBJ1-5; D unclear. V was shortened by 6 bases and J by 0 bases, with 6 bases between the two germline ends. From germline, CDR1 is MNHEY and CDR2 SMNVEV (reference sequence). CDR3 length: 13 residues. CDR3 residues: CASRWNSNQPQHF. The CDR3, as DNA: TGTGCCAGCAGATGGAATAGCAATCAGCCCCAGCATTTT.

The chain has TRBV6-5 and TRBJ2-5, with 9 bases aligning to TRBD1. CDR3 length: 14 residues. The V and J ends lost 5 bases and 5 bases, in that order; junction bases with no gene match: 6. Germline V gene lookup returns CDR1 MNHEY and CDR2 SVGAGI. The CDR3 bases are TGTGCCAGCAGTATGGGACAGGGAACGGAGACCCAGTACTTC. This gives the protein CASSMGQGTETQYF.

The CDR3 sequence: CASSAYGGANTGELFF. The DNA for the CDR3 is TGTGCCAGCAGCGCTTACGGGGGCGCGAACACCGGGGAGCTGTTTTTT. V and J are TRBV9 and TRBJ2-2; D is possibly TRBD1 or TRBD2 (6 bases each). This CDR3 is 16 amino acids long. Germline assignment: CDR1 SGDLS and CDR2 YYNGEE. V dropped 3 bases and J dropped 0 bases, with 12 bases sitting between them.

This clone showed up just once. The CDR3 nucleotides read TGTGCCAGTAGTCCGGGACTAGCGGGAGTGGGCGAGCAGTACTTC. Translated, it gives CASSPGLAGVGEQYF. The V gene is TRBV19, the J gene TRBJ2-7; 14 positions match TRBD2. With V trimmed by 5 bases and J by 6 bases, 6 bases remained unmatched. Germline assignment: CDR1 LNHDA and CDR2 SQIVND (reference sequence). CDR3 size: 15 residues.

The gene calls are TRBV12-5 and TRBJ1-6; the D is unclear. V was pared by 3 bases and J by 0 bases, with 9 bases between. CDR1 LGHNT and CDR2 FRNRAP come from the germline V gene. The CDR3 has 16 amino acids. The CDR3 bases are TGTGCTAGTGGTTTCGGCGCCCCCTCCTATAATTCACCCCTCCACTTT. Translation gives CASGFGAPSYNSPLHF.

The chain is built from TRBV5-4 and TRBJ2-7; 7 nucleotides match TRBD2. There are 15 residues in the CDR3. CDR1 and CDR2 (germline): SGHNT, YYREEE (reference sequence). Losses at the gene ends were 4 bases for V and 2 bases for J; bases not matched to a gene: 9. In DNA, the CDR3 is TGTGCCAGCAGCCCCCCCCCGGGAGGACCCTACGAGCAGTACTTC. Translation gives CASSPPPGGPYEQYF.

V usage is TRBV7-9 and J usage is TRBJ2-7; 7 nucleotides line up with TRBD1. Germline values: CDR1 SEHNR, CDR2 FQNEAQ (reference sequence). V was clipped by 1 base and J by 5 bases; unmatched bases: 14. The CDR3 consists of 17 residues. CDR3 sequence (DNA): TGTGCCAGCAGCTTAGTAACCCTGAGAGGGGGCTTAGACGAGCAGTACTTC. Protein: CASSLVTLRGGLDEQYF.

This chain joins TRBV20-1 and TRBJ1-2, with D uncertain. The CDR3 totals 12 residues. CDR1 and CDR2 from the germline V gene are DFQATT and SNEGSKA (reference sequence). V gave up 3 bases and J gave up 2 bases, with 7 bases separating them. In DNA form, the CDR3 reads TGCAGTGCTAGTAATGGGAACTATGGCTACACCTTC. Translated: CSASNGNYGYTF.

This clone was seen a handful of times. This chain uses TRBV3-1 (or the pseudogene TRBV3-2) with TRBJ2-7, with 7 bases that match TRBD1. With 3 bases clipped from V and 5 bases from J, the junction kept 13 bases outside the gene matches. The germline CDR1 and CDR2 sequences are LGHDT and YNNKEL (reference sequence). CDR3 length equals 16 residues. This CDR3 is CASSHYPGQEKNEQYF. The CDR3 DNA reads TGTGCCAGCAGCCATTATCCCGGACAGGAGAAGAACGAGCAGTACTTC.

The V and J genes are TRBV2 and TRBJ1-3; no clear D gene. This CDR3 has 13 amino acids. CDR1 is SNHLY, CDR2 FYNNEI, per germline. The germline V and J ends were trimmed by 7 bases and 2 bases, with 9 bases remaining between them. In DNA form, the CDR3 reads TGTGCCAGCACCGAAGTGCCTGGAAACACCATATATTTT. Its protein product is CASTEVPGNTIYF. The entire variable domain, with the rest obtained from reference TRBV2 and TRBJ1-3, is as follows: EPEVTQTPSHQVTQMGQEVILRCVPISNHLYFYWYRQILGQKVEFLVSFYNNEISEKSEIFDDQFSVERPDGSNFTLKIRSTKLEDSAMYFCASTEVPGNTIYFGEGSWLTVV.